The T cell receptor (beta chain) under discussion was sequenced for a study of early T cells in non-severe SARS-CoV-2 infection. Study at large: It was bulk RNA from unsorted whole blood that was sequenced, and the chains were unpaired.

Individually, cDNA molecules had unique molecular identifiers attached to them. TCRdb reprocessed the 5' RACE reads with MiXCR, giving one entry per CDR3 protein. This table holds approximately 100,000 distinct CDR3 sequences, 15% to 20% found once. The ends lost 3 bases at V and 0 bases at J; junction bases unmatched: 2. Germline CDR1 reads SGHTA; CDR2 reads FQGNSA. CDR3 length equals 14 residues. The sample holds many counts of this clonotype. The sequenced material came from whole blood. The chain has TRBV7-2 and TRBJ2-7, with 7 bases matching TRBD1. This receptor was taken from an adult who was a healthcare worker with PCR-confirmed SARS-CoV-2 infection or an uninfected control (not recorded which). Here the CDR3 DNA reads TGTGCCAGCAGCTTGGGGACAGCCTCCTACGAGCAGTACTTC. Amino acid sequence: CASSLGTASYEQYF.